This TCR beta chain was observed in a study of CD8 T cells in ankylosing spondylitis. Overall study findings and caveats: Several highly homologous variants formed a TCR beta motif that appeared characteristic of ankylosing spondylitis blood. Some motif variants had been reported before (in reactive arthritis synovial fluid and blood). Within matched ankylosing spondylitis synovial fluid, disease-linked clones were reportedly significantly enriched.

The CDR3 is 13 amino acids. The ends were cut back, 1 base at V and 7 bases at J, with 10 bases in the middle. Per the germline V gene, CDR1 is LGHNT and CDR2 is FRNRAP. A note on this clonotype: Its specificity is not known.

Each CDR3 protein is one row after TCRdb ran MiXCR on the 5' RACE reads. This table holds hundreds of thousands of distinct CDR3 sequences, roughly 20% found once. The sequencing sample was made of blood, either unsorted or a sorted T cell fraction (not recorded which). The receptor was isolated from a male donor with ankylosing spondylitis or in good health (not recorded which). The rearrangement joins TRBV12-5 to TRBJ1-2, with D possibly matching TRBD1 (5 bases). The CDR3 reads CASGLGDAGGYTF. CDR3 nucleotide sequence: TGTGCTAGTGGTTTGGGGGACGCAGGTGGCTACACCTTC.